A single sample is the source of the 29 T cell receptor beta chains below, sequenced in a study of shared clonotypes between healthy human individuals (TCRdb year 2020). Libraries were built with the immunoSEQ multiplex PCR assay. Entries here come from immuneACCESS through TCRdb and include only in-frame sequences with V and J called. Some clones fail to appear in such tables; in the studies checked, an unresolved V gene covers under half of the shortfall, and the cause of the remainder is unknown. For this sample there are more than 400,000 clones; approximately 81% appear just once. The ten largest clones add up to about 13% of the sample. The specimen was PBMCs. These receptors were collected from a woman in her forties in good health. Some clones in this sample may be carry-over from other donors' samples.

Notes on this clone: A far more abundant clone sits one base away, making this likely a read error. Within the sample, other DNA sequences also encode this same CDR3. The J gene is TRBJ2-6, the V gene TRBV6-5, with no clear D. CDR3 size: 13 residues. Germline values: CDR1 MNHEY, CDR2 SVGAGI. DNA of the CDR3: TGTGCTAGCAGGAGTCCTGGGGCCAACGTCCTGACTTTC. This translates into CASRSPGANVLTF.

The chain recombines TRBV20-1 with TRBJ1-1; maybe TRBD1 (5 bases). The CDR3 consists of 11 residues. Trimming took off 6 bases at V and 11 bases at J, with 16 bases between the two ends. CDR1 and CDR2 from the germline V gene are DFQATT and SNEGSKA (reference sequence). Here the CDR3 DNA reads TGCAGTGCCGCGCCACCGCGGGGGGCTTTCTTT. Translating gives CSAAPPRGAFF.

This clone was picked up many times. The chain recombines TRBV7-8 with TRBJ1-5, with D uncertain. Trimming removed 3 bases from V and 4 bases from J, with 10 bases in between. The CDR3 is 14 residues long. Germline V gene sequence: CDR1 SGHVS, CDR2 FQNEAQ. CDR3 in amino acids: CASSFGGRNQPQHF. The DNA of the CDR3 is TGTGCCAGCAGCTTCGGCGGACGAAATCAGCCCCAGCATTTT.

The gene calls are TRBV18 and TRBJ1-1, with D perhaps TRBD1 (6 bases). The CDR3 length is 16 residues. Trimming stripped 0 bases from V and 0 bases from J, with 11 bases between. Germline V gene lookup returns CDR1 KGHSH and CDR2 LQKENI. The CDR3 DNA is TGTGCCAGCTCACCACCCTGGAACAGGGTGAACACTGAAGCTTTCTTT. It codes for CASSPPWNRVNTEAFF.

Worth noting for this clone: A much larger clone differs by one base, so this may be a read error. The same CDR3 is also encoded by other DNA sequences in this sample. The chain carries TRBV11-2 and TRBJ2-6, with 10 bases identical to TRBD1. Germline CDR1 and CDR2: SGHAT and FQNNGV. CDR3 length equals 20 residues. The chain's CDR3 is CASSLDGPTGGGSGANVLTF. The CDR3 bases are TGTGCCAGCAGCTTAGATGGGCCGACAGGGGGCGGCTCTGGGGCTAACGTCCTGACTTTC.

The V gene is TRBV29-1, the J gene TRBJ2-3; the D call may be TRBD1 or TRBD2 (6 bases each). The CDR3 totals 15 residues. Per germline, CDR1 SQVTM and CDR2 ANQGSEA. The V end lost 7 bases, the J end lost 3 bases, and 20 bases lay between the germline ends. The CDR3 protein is CSASEGGSVTDTQYF. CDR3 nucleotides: TGCAGCGCATCCGAGGGGGGCTCGGTGACAGATACGCAGTATTTT.

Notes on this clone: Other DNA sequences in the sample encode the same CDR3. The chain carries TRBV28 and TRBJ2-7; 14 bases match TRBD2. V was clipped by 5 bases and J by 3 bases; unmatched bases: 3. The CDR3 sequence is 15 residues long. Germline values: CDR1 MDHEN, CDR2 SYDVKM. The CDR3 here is CASSPGTSGSYEQYF. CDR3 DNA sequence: TGTGCCAGCAGTCCGGGGACTAGCGGGAGCTACGAGCAGTACTTC.

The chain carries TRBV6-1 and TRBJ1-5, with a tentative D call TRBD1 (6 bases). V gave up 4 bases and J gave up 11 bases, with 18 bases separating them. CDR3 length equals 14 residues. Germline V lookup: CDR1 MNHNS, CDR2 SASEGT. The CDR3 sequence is CASSVGPQGMSQHF. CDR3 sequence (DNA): TGTGCCAGCAGTGTCGGACCGCAGGGGATGTCCCAGCATTTT.

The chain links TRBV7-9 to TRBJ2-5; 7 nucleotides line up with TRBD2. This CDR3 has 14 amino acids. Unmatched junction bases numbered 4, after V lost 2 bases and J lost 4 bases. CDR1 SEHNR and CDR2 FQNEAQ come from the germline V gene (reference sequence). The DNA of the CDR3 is TGTGCCAGCAGCTTACCAGCGGGAAGAGAGACCCAGTACTTC. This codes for CASSLPAGRETQYF.

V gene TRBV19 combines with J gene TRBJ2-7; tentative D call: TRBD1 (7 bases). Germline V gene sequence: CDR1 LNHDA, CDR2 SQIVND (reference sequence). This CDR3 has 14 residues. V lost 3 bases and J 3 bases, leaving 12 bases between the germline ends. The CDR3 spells CASSMGRDSYEQYF. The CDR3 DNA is TGTGCCAGTAGTATGGGGCGGGACAGCTACGAGCAGTACTTC.

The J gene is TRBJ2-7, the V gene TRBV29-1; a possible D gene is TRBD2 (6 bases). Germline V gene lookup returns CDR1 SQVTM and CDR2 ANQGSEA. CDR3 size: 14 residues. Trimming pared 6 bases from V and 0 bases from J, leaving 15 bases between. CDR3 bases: TGCAGCGTCGACAATTCGGGAGCCTCCTACGAGCAGTACTTC. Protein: CSVDNSGASYEQYF.

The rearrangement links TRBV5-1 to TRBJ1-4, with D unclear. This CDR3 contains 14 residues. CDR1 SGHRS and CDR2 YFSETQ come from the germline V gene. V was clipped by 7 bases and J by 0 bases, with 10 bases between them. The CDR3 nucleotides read TGCGCCAGCGCCCCCGGAGCAACTAATGAAAAACTGTTTTTT. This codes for CASAPGATNEKLFF.

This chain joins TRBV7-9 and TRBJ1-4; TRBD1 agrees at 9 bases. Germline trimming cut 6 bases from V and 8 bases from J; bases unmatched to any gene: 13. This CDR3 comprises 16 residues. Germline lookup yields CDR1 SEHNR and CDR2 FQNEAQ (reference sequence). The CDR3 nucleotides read TGTGCCAGCAGGTCCGCCGCGGGACAGGGTGAGGAAAAACTGTTTTTT. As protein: CASRSAAGQGEEKLFF.

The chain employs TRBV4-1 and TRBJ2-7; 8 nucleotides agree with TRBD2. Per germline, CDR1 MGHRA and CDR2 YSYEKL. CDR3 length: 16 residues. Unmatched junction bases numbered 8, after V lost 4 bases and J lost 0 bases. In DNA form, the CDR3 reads TGCGCCAGCAGCCCAGCCCCCAGCGGGAGCTCCTACGAGCAGTACTTC. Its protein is CASSPAPSGSSYEQYF.

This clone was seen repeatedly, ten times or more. This chain's CDR3 is CASSPHRDANTGELFF. DNA of the CDR3: TGCGCCAGCAGCCCCCACAGGGATGCGAACACCGGGGAGCTGTTTTTT. The chain combines TRBV5-1 with TRBJ2-2, with D possibly being TRBD1 (6 bases). V shed 4 bases and J shed 0 bases, with 13 bases lying between them. Germline V lookup: CDR1 SGHRS, CDR2 YFSETQ. The CDR3 runs to 16 residues.

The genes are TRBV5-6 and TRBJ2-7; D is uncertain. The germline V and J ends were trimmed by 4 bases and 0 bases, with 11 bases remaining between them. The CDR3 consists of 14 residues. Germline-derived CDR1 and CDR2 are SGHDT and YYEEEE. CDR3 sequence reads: CASSRLQVSYEQYF. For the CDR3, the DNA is TGTGCCAGCAGCCGACTGCAGGTCTCCTACGAGCAGTACTTC.

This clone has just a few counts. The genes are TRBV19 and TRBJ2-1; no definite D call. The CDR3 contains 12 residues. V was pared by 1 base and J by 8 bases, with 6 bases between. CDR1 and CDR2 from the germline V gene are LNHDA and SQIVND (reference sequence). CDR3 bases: TGTGCCAGTAGTATAGGTAGAGATGAGCAGTTCTTC. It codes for CASSIGRDEQFF. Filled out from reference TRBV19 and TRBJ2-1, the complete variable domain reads DGGITQSPKYLFRKEGQNVTLSCEQNLNHDAMYWYRQDPGQGLRLIYYSQIVNDFQKGDIAEGYSVSREKKESFPLTVTSAQKNPTAFYLCASSIGRDEQFFGPGTRLTVL.

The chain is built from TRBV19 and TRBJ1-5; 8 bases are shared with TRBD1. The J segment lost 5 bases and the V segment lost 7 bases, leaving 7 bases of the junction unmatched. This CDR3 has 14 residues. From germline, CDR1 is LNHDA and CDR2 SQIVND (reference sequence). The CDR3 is CASTQTGAHQPQHF. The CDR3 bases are TGTGCCAGTACCCAGACAGGGGCCCATCAGCCCCAGCATTTT.

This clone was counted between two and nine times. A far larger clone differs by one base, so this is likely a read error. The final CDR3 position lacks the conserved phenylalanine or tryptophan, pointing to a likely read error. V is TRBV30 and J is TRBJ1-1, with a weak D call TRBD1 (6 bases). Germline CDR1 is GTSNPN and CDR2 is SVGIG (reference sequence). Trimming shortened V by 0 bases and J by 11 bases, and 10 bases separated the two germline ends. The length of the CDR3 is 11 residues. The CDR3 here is CAWSVHRAAFL. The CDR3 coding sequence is TGTGCCTGGAGTGTACACAGGGCCGCTTTCCTT.

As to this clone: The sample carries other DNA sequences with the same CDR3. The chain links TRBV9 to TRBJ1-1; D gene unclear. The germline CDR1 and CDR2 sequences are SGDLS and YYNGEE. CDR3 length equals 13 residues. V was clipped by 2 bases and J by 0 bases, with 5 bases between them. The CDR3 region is CASSVTVNTEAFF. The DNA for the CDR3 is TGTGCCAGCAGCGTCACAGTGAACACTGAAGCTTTCTTT.

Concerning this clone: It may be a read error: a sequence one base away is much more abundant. CDR3 DNA sequence: TGTGCCAGCAGTTTTGTCGGGGGGAACAATGGGCAGTTCTTC. This translates into CASSFVGGNNGQFF. The V and J genes are TRBV27 and TRBJ2-1, with 7 bases identical to TRBD2. This CDR3 is built from 14 residues. Germline lookup yields CDR1 MNHEY and CDR2 SMNVEV (reference sequence).

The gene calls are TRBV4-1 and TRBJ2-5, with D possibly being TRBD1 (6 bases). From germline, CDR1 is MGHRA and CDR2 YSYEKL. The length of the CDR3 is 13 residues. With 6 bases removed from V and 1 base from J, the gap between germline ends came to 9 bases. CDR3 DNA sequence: TGCGCCAGCAGGGACAGCTTCCAAGAGACCCAGTACTTC. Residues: CASRDSFQETQYF.

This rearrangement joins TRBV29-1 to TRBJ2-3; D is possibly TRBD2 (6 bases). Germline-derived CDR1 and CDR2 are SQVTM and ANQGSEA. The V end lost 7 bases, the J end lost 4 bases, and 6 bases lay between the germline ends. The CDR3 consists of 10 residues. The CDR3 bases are TGCAGCGGGGGGGCAGATACGCAGTATTTT. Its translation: CSGGADTQYF.

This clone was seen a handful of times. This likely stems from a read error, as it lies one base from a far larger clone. CDR3 residues: CAWGDSPAGTEAFF. The DNA of the CDR3 is TGTGCCTGGGGGGACTCGCCGGCGGGCACTGAAGCTTTCTTT. The gene calls are TRBV30 and TRBJ1-1, with D possibly TRBD1 on 5 matching bases. The V gene's germline CDR1 is GTSNPN and CDR2 SVGIG (reference sequence). The V end lost 5 bases, the J end lost 4 bases, and 17 bases lay between the germline ends. The CDR3 loop spans 14 amino acids.

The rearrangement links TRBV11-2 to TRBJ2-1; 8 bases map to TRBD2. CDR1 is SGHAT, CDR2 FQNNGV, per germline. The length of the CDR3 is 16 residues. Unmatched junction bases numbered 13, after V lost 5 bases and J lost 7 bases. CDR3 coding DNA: TGTGCCAGCAGCCTAAGAGGTAGCGGGAAAGAGAATGAGCAGTTCTTC. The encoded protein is CASSLRGSGKENEQFF.

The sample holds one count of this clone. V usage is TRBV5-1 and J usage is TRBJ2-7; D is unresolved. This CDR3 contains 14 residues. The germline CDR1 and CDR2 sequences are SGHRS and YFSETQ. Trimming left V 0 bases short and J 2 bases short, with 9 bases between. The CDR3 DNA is TGCGCCAGCAGCTTGGACAGCTTGGCCTACGAGCAGTACTTC. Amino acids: CASSLDSLAYEQYF.

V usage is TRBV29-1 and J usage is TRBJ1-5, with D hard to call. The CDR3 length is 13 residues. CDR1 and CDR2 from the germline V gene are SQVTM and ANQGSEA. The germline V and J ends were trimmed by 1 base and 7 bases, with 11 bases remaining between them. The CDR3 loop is CSVEGPSGQPQHF. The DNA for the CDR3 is TGCAGCGTTGAAGGCCCATCGGGCCAGCCCCAGCATTTT. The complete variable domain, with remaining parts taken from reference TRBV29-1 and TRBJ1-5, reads SAVISQKPSRDICQRGTSLTIQCQVDSQVTMMFWYRQQPGQSLTLIATANQGSEATYESGFVIDKFPISRPNLTFSTLTVSNMSPEDSSIYLCSVEGPSGQPQHFGDGTRLSIL.

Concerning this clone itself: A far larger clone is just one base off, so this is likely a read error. The CDR3 nucleotides are TGTGCCAGCAGCTCATTAAGAGGGGACAACAATGAGCAGTTCTTC. Translation gives CASSSLRGDNNEQFF. The chain couples TRBV7-9 to TRBJ2-1; possible D gene TRBD1, 6 bases. There are 15 residues in the CDR3. The germline V gene encodes CDR1 SEHNR and CDR2 FQNEAQ (reference sequence). Trimming took off 4 bases at V and 5 bases at J, with 15 bases between the two ends.

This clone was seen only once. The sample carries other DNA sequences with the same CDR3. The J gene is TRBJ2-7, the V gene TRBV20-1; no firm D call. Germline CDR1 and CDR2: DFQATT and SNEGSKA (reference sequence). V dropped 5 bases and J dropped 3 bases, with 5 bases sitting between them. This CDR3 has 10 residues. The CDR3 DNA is TGCAGTGCTGGCAGCTACGAGCAGTACTTC. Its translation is CSAGSYEQYF.